The 32 T cell receptor beta chains given below trace back to one sample, sequenced in a study of T cells expressing NK-cell markers. TCRdb reprocessed the 5' RACE reads; each CDR3 protein has one entry and no DNA is given. The sample data list about 460,000 distinct CDR3 sequences. The specimen was blood T cells: a sorted CD56 or NKG2C T cell subset, CD4+ or CD8+ T cells, or bulk PBMC T cells (not recorded which). These receptors all stem from a woman aged 50 to 65 in good health.

This rearrangement joins TRBV3-1 to TRBJ2-7; TCRdb's D gene call, TRBD1, goes unchecked for lack of DNA. The germline gives CDR1 LGHDT, CDR2 YNNKEL (reference sequence). The CDR3 sequence is 14 residues long. The CDR3 reads CASSQEGTVYEQYF.

This chain links TRBV5-1 with TRBJ2-3. The CDR3 is made up of 16 amino acids. Germline assignment: CDR1 SGHRS and CDR2 YFSETQ. CDR3 region: CASSLEGSAWTDTQYF.

The chain joins TRBV24-1 to TRBJ2-3; with no DNA, the TCRdb D assignment of TRBD2 cannot be verified. Germline CDR1 is KGHDR and CDR2 is SFDVKD. This CDR3 spans 16 amino acids. The chain's CDR3 is CATSDVSGRATDTQYF.

V gene TRBV7-9 combines with J gene TRBJ1-2; TCRdb proposes TRBD1, but this gene call is untestable without DNA. The CDR3 has 13 amino acids. Per the germline V gene, CDR1 is SEHNR and CDR2 is FQNEAQ (reference sequence). This CDR3 reads CASSSDSASGYTF.

The chain uses TRBV9 and TRBJ2-5. The CDR3 is 13 amino acids. Germline V lookup: CDR1 SGDLS, CDR2 YYNGEE. This CDR3 reads CASSVSVVETQYF.

The V gene is TRBV12-3 or TRBV12-4, the J gene TRBJ2-1. The CDR3 length is 13 residues. CDR3 sequence reads: CASTWVAYNEQFF.

The rearrangement joins TRBV25-1 to TRBJ1-1; TCRdb gives TRBD1 as the D gene, but with no DNA this cannot be confirmed. CDR1 is MGHDK, CDR2 SYGVNS, per germline. The CDR3 runs to 12 residues. CDR3 sequence reads: CASSEYGKLAFF.

The chain carries TRBV4-1 and TRBJ1-1. The CDR3 loop spans 14 amino acids. Germline assignment: CDR1 MGHRA and CDR2 YSYEKL. The CDR3 sequence: CASSQDVRTTEAFF.

CDR3 region: CASSYQGVTEAFF. This chain joins TRBV6-5 and TRBJ1-1; TCRdb returns TRBD1, unconfirmable since there is no DNA. CDR3 length equals 13 residues. The germline CDR1 and CDR2 sequences are MNHEY and SVGAGI.

The V gene is TRBV5-1, the J gene TRBJ2-1; TCRdb's assignment of TRBD2 cannot be checked, as there is no DNA. Per the germline V gene, CDR1 is SGHRS and CDR2 is YFSETQ. This CDR3 is built from 13 residues. The CDR3 loop reads CASSGLADDEQFF.

This rearrangement joins TRBV2 to TRBJ2-3. The CDR3 spans 13 residues. CDR1 and CDR2 (germline): SNHLY, FYNNEI. CDR3 protein: CASSLFRQDTQYF.

This chain connects TRBV12-3 or TRBV12-4 to TRBJ2-4; TCRdb returns TRBD1, unconfirmable since there is no DNA. The CDR3 consists of 16 residues. The CDR3 spells CASSSTGARAKNIQYF.

The chain uses TRBV11-2 and TRBJ2-5. This CDR3 is 14 amino acids long. The germline V gene encodes CDR1 SGHAT and CDR2 FQNNGV. CDR3 amino acids: CASSPLDLEETQYF.

The chain is built from TRBV25-1 and TRBJ1-1. Germline V gene sequence: CDR1 MGHDK, CDR2 SYGVNS. The CDR3 runs 11 residues. The CDR3 spells CASSERRYAFF.

V usage is TRBV12-3 or TRBV12-4 and J usage is TRBJ2-2. CDR3 length equals 12 residues. CDR3 residues: CASSLEGGELFF.

J is TRBJ2-5 and V is TRBV6-5; there is no DNA to check the TCRdb D call of TRBD1. Germline values: CDR1 MNHEY, CDR2 SVGAGI. The CDR3 extends over 14 amino acids. The CDR3 here is CASSSSLTEETQYF.

The CDR3 protein is CASSPVRQGMSTDTQYF. The V and J genes are TRBV2 and TRBJ2-3; no DNA is available, so the TRBD1 call from TCRdb remains unchecked. Germline lookup yields CDR1 SNHLY and CDR2 FYNNEI. CDR3 length: 17 residues.

The chain has TRBV4-2 and TRBJ1-2; TCRdb picks TRBD1, but there is no DNA to check that call. Per the germline V gene, CDR1 is LGHNA and CDR2 is YNFKEQ. CDR3 length: 16 amino acids. This CDR3 is CASSRLGTRNNYGYTF.

This sequence joins TRBV27 and TRBJ2-2; the D gene TCRdb calls, TRBD1, cannot be checked with no DNA. This CDR3 has 15 residues. Germline CDR1 is MNHEY and CDR2 is SMNVEV (reference sequence). CDR3 protein: CASSLDRVVSGELFF.

The chain uses TRBV5-1 and TRBJ2-1; the TRBD1 assignment by TCRdb is unverifiable without DNA. The CDR3 spans 15 residues. CDR1 and CDR2 from the germline V gene are SGHRS and YFSETQ. This CDR3 is CASSLGGTAYNEQFF.

The CDR3 sequence is CASSPFTGEETQYF. The chain is built from TRBV3-1 and TRBJ2-5; the TRBD1 assignment by TCRdb is unverifiable without DNA. This CDR3 contains 14 residues. Germline loops: CDR1 LGHDT, CDR2 YNNKEL (reference sequence).

The chain carries TRBV6-1 and TRBJ2-7; with no DNA, the TCRdb D assignment of TRBD2 cannot be verified. The germline gives CDR1 MNHNS, CDR2 SASEGT. This CDR3 is built from 13 residues. CDR3 residues: CASSSLVGYEQYF.

V and J are TRBV12-3 or TRBV12-4 and TRBJ2-7; checking the TCRdb D call of TRBD1 is not possible without DNA. The CDR3 has 14 residues. The CDR3 sequence is CASSIRQGRNEQYF.

The chain employs TRBV6-1 and TRBJ2-7; TCRdb selects TRBD2, and the lack of DNA leaves this call unchecked. CDR1 and CDR2 from the germline V gene are MNHNS and SASEGT. The CDR3 runs to 16 residues. CDR3 sequence: CASSRREREGRYEQYF.

This chain uses TRBV7-9 with TRBJ2-7; TCRdb indicates TRBD2, and absent DNA this call remains unverified. CDR3 length: 14 residues. In germline, CDR1 is SEHNR, CDR2 FQNEAQ (reference sequence). The CDR3 is CASTWGGSWGEQYF.

V gene TRBV11-2 combines with J gene TRBJ2-6; the D call from TCRdb, TRBD1, cannot be confirmed without DNA. Looked up from germline, CDR1 is SGHAT and CDR2 is FQNNGV. The CDR3 contains 19 residues. The CDR3 is CASSSFKIFGSGDTNVLTF.

This chain connects TRBV28 to TRBJ2-7. The germline gives CDR1 MDHEN, CDR2 SYDVKM. This CDR3 region has 11 residues. The CDR3: CASGRSYEQYF.

The chain recombines TRBV24-1 with TRBJ2-1. This CDR3 has 13 residues. Germline assignment: CDR1 KGHDR and CDR2 SFDVKD. The CDR3 loop is CATSDFGVNEQFF.

The gene calls are TRBV6-5 and TRBJ2-1. In germline, CDR1 is MNHEY, CDR2 SVGAGI. This CDR3 has 17 amino acids. The CDR3 loop reads CASSRFLLGSSYNEQFF.

V usage is TRBV12-3 or TRBV12-4 and J usage is TRBJ1-3; TCRdb gives TRBD1 as the D gene, but with no DNA this cannot be confirmed. This CDR3 contains 15 residues. The CDR3 is CASRQTGLSGNTIYF.

This chain uses TRBV5-1 with TRBJ2-7; TCRdb indicates TRBD2, and absent DNA this call remains unverified. CDR3 length: 18 amino acids. In germline, CDR1 is SGHRS, CDR2 YFSETQ. The CDR3 loop is CASSGRTSGRQTSYEQYF.

The V call is TRBV6-5, the J call TRBJ2-3; TCRdb indicates TRBD2, and absent DNA this call remains unverified. Germline V lookup: CDR1 MNHEY, CDR2 SVGAGI. This CDR3 has 16 amino acids. The CDR3 region is CASSYLHSGSTDTQYF.